The subject of this entry is one TCR beta chain. At one end, the junction sequence differs from germline, possibly due to a read error. This sample is part of a study of blood T cell repertoires in COVID-19. The CDR3 length is 15 residues. Per germline, CDR1 SGHRS and CDR2 YFSETQ. As processed by the authors: Using reference gene primer amplification, nucleated cell counts were estimated. Sequencing used immunoSEQ multiplex PCR; TCRdb keeps in-frame clones, though not all of them. Clone size and V and J calls were adopted from that table, with D and trimming inferred from the DNA. The data show 230,000 or so clones, around 89% seen once.

The chain carries TRBV5-1 and TRBJ1-3; no clear D. Sequenced input: peripheral blood. The clonotype originates from an older woman with COVID-19, enrolled during active disease. CDR3: CASSLEWAPGSTIYF. DNA for the CDR3: TGCGCCAGCAGCTTGGAGTGGGCACCGGGAAGCACCATATATTTT.